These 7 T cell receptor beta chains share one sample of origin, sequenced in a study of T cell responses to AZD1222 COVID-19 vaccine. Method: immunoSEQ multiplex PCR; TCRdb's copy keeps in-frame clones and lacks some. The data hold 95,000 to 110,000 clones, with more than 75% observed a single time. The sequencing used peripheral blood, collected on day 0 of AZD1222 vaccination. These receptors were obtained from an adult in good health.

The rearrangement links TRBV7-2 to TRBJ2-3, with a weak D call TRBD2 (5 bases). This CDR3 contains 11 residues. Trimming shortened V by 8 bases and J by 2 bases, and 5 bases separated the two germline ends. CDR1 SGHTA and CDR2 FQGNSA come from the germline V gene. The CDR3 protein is CASGLTDTQYF. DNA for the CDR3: TGTGCCAGCGGACTCACAGATACGCAGTATTTT.

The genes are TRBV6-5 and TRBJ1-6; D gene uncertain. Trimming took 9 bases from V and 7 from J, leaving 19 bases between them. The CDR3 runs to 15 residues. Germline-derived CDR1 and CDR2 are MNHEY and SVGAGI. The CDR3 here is CASQRLGRNNSPLHF. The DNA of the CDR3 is TGTGCCAGTCAGAGACTCGGACGGAACAATTCACCCCTCCACTTT.

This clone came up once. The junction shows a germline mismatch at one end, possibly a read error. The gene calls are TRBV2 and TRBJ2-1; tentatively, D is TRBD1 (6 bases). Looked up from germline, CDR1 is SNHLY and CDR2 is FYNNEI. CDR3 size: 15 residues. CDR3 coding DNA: TGTGCGAGCAACCGAGGGGGAATCTCCTACAATGAGCAGTTCTTC. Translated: CASNRGGISYNEQFF.

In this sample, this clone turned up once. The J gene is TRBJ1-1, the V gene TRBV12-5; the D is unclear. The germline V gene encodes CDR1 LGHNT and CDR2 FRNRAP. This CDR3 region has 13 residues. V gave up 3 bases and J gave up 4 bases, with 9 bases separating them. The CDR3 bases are TGTGCTAGTGGTTTAGGAGGGCCCACTGAAGCTTTCTTT. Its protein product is CASGLGGPTEAFF.

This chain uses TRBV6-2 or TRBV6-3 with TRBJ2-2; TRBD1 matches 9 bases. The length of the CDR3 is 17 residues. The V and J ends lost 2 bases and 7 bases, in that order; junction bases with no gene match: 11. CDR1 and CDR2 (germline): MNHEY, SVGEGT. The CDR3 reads CASSYDRNRGLVGELFF. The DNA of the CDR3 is TGTGCCAGCAGTTACGACCGAAACAGGGGGCTGGTCGGGGAGCTGTTTTTT.

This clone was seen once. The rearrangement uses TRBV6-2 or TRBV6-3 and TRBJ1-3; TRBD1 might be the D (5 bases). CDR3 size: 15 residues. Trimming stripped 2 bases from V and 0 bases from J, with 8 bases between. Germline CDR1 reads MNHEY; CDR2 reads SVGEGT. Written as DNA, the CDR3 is TGTGCCAGCAGTTACGACAGACTCTCTGGAAACACCATATATTTT. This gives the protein CASSYDRLSGNTIYF.

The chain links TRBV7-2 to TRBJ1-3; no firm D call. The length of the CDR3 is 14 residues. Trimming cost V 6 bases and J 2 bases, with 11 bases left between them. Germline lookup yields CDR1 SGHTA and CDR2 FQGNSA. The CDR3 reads CASRPGFAGNTIYF. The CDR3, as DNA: TGTGCCAGCAGGCCGGGTTTCGCTGGAAACACCATATATTTT. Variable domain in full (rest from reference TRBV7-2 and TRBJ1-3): GAGVSQSPSNKVTEKGKDVELRCDPISGHTALYWYRQSLGQGLEFLIYFQGNSAPDKSGLPSDRFSAERTGGSVSTLTIQRTQQEDSAVYLCASRPGFAGNTIYFGEGSWLTVV.